The source of this T cell receptor beta chain is a study of shared clonotypes between healthy human individuals. General observations from the study: Roughly 5% of naive CD4 clonotypes were common to several donors. Clonotypes shared by all four sorted-subset donors had higher generation probabilities than non-shared clonotypes.

V lost 1 base to trimming and J lost 7 bases, with 24 bases between them. The CDR3 spans 17 residues. Germline-derived CDR1 and CDR2 are SGHNT and YYREEE (reference sequence). Evenly divided among several immunoSEQ plates was the genomic DNA of each subset. Profiled with immunoSEQ multiplex PCR; TCRdb holds only in-frame clones, not every one. The sample holds under 120,000 clones; just over 65% are singletons and the top ten take approximately 24%. As to this clone: Its antigen is not known.

This receptor was identified in a woman aged 25-40 years in good health. V and J are TRBV5-4 and TRBJ2-7, with TRBD1 as a possible D gene (5 bases). What was sequenced was memory CD8+ T cells sorted from blood. Described subset: CD45RO+ cells pooled with CCR7-negative TemRA cells. CDR3 bases: TGTGCCAGCAGCTTGTGGCCCTCAGGGATCCACCCGGTGGAGCAGTACTTC. Protein: CASSLWPSGIHPVEQYF.